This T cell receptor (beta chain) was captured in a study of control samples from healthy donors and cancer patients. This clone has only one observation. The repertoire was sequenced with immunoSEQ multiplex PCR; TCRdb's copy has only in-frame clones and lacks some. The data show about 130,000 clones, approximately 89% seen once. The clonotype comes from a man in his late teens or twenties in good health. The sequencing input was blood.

The CDR3 nucleotides are TGTGCCAGCAGTGCCCGCAGGGCGTTGGGCAGCAATCAGCCCCAGCATTTT. Protein sequence: CASSARRALGSNQPQHF. V is TRBV6-1 and J is TRBJ1-5; perhaps TRBD1 as D (5 bases). V dropped 4 bases and J dropped 1 base, with 17 bases sitting between them. Germline CDR1 reads MNHNS; CDR2 reads SASEGT. The CDR3 spans 17 residues.